Below are 3 T cell receptor beta chains sequenced from a single sample in a study of T cells in Graves' hyperthyroidism and ophthalmopathy. Regions amplified from RNA transcripts were the TCR beta CDR3 regions. First-round RT-PCR with HTBI primers amplified the TCR CDR3 region. TCRdb reprocessed the multiplex PCR reads with MiXCR, giving one entry per CDR3 protein. Of under 300,000 distinct CDR3 sequences in the sample, around 15% were seen once. Input material: blood. Receptors were obtained from a woman aged 45-60 years with Graves' hyperthyroidism that later progressed to Graves' ophthalmopathy.

At least ten counts were recorded for this clonotype. The chain's CDR3 is CASSHNPGTHYNEQFF. The CDR3 bases are TGTGCCAGCAGCCATAACCCCGGGACACACTACAATGAGCAGTTCTTC. The chain is built from TRBV3-1 and TRBJ2-1, with TRBD1 as a possible D gene (6 bases). Germline V gene sequence: CDR1 LGHDT, CDR2 YNNKEL (reference sequence). This CDR3 is built from 16 residues. Trimming pared 3 bases from V and 3 bases from J, leaving 15 bases between.

The V gene is TRBV5-1, the J gene TRBJ2-7, with TRBD1 matching 9 bases. The CDR3 runs to 12 residues. Trimming cost V 3 bases and J 6 bases; bases outside gene matches: 1. From germline, CDR1 is SGHRS and CDR2 YFSETQ. DNA of the CDR3: TGCGCCAGCAGCTGGACAGGGGCCGAGCAGTACTTC. As protein: CASSWTGAEQYF. The variable domain in full, with the rest retrieved from reference TRBV5-1 and TRBJ2-7, is KAGVTQTPRYLIKTRGQQVTLSCSPISGHRSVSWYQQTPGQGLQFLFEYFSETQRNKGNFPGRFSGRQFSNSRSEMNVSTLELGDSALYLCASSWTGAEQYFGPGTRLTVT.

CDR3 protein: CASSIEIDFGSTDTQYF. The CDR3 bases are TGTGCCAGTAGTATAGAAATCGACTTTGGGAGCACAGATACGCAGTATTTT. V and J are TRBV19 and TRBJ2-3, with D uncertain. Germline assignment: CDR1 LNHDA and CDR2 SQIVND (reference sequence). This CDR3 is built from 17 residues. Between the trimmed V and J ends, which lost 0 bases and 0 bases, there was a span of 13 bases.